Each of the 25 T cell receptor beta chains below was sequenced from the same sample in a study of blood T cell repertoires in COVID-19. The protocol was immunoSEQ multiplex PCR, while the TCRdb copy is restricted to in-frame clones and leaves out a portion. The sample has more than 250,000 clones; approximately 85% are singletons. The sequenced material came from peripheral blood. These TCRs come from a man between 50 and 59 years old with active or convalescent COVID-19.

This CDR3 reads CASSHGGYEQYF. The CDR3, as DNA: TGTGCCAGCAGCCACGGTGGCTACGAGCAGTACTTC. The V and J genes are TRBV11-2 and TRBJ2-7; D gene unclear. Deletions cut 5 bases from V and 3 bases from J, with 8 bases between. CDR3 length: 12 residues. Germline V gene sequence: CDR1 SGHAT, CDR2 FQNNGV.

The J gene is TRBJ2-7, the V gene TRBV9; 9 bases line up with TRBD1. Germline lookup yields CDR1 SGDLS and CDR2 YYNGEE. This CDR3 region has 14 residues. The V segment lost 3 bases and the J segment 3 bases; nucleotides outside the gene matches: 4. The CDR3 region is CASSATGGLYEQYF. The DNA of the CDR3 is TGTGCCAGCAGCGCTACAGGGGGCCTCTACGAGCAGTACTTC.

The chain is built from TRBV5-1 and TRBJ1-4; 8 bases are a match to TRBD1. The CDR3 sequence is 14 residues long. Germline CDR1 is SGHRS and CDR2 is YFSETQ. V was pared by 1 base and J by 6 bases, with 2 bases of the junction left unmatched. The CDR3 loop reads CASSLTGGHEKLFF. The CDR3 nucleotides are TGCGCCAGCAGCTTGACAGGGGGGCATGAAAAACTGTTTTTT.

The chain links TRBV2 to TRBJ2-1; the match to TRBD2 covers 9 bases. This CDR3 has 16 residues. Germline V gene sequence: CDR1 SNHLY, CDR2 FYNNEI. With 1 base clipped from V and 5 bases from J, the junction kept 6 bases outside the gene matches. The CDR3 sequence is CASSEDRAGGNNEQFF. The CDR3 DNA is TGTGCCAGCAGTGAAGATAGGGCGGGAGGGAACAATGAGCAGTTCTTC.

The chain is built from TRBV18 and TRBJ1-3; 7 bases agree with TRBD1. After removal of 3 bases from V and 3 bases from J, the junction contained 8 bases not matched to a gene. Germline CDR1 KGHSH, CDR2 LQKENI. This CDR3 is built from 16 residues. The CDR3 sequence: CASSPSRQGNGNTIYF. The CDR3 DNA follows: TGTGCCAGCTCACCCTCGAGACAGGGTAATGGAAACACCATATATTTT.

This clone has a single count. The chain joins TRBV9 to TRBJ1-2; D gene unclear. The CDR3 covers 14 residues. CDR1 is SGDLS and CDR2 is YYNGEE in the germline V gene. V dropped 9 bases and J dropped 4 bases, with 19 bases sitting between them. CDR3 amino acids: CATASGPGSYGYTF. CDR3 in DNA: TGTGCCACGGCTTCAGGTCCGGGGAGCTATGGCTACACCTTC.

This clone was observed a few times. The chain has TRBV6-6 and TRBJ1-2; 7 positions agree with TRBD1. Looked up from germline, CDR1 is MNHNY and CDR2 is SVGAGI (reference sequence). The CDR3 has 19 amino acids. J was trimmed by 2 bases and V by 6 bases; bases with no gene match: 21. The CDR3 sequence is CASSYPRGTDILTNYGYTF. In nucleotides, the CDR3 is TGTGCCAGCAGCTATCCCCGCGGGACAGATATACTCACAAACTATGGCTACACCTTC.

This chain joins TRBV27 and TRBJ2-1; 16 bases align to TRBD2. V lost 6 bases and J lost 9; bases outside the gene matches: 14. The CDR3 length is 18 residues. Germline CDR1 and CDR2: MNHEY and SMNVEV (reference sequence). CDR3 amino acids: CASRRPGLAGGASVEQFF. The CDR3 nucleotides are TGTGCCAGCAGAAGACCGGGACTAGCGGGGGGGGCCTCTGTTGAGCAGTTCTTC.

This clone came up a few times. V gene TRBV10-1 combines with J gene TRBJ2-3, with 8 bases identical to TRBD2. The V segment lost 4 bases and the J segment 6 bases; nucleotides outside the gene matches: 9. This CDR3 contains 15 residues. Germline values: CDR1 WNHNN, CDR2 SYGVQD (reference sequence). CDR3 sequence reads: CASSGIAGRDDTQYF. CDR3 bases: TGCGCCAGCAGTGGAATAGCGGGGCGGGATGATACGCAGTATTTT.

The chain has TRBV27 and TRBJ1-1; D gene uncertain. This CDR3 has 15 amino acids. Trimming removed 2 bases at V and 0 bases at J, with 10 bases between. The germline gives CDR1 MNHEY, CDR2 SMNVEV (reference sequence). CDR3 sequence reads: CASSLLRGMNTEAFF. The CDR3 bases are TGTGCCAGCAGTTTACTCCGGGGTATGAACACTGAAGCTTTCTTT.

This clone occurred once. The rearrangement joins TRBV25-1 to TRBJ1-1; D is unclear. CDR3 length equals 13 residues. Trimming took off 3 bases at V and 1 base at J, with 6 bases between the two ends. Germline V gene data show CDR1 as MGHDK and CDR2 as SYGVNS. The CDR3 DNA sequence: TGTGCCAGCAGTGATGCAGGGAACACTGAAGCTTTCTTT. Encoded protein: CASSDAGNTEAFF.

The chain uses TRBV5-1 and TRBJ2-5; TRBD2 is a possible D gene (6 bases). Germline assignment: CDR1 SGHRS and CDR2 YFSETQ. The V end was cut by 0 bases, the J end by 2 bases, with 11 bases between. This CDR3 spans 15 amino acids. CDR3 nucleotide sequence: TGCGCCAGCAGCTTGGAGGAGGGTAGTCAAGAGACCCAGTACTTC. Its protein is CASSLEEGSQETQYF.

This chain uses TRBV5-5 with TRBJ2-1, with 9 positions matching TRBD1. CDR1 and CDR2 from the germline V gene are SGHKS and YYEKEE (reference sequence). V gave up 3 bases and J gave up 5 bases; unmatched junction bases: 9. CDR3 size: 16 residues. The CDR3 DNA follows: TGTGCCAGCAGCTGGGGACCGGGACAGGGAGACAATGAGCAGTTCTTC. Translation: CASSWGPGQGDNEQFF.

This clone has just one count. The V gene is TRBV29-1, the J gene TRBJ2-7, with D perhaps matching TRBD1 (6 bases). Germline V gives CDR1 SQVTM, CDR2 ANQGSEA. The CDR3 covers 13 residues. Deletions cut 5 bases from V and 3 bases from J, with 14 bases between. The CDR3 is CSVSGQGLYEQYF. The CDR3 bases are TGCAGCGTTTCAGGTCAGGGGCTCTACGAGCAGTACTTC.

The V call is TRBV30, the J call TRBJ2-2; maybe TRBD2 (5 bases). Germline V gene lookup returns CDR1 GTSNPN and CDR2 SVGIG (reference sequence). The CDR3 has 12 amino acids. Trimming pared 2 bases from V and 5 bases from J, leaving 6 bases between. The CDR3 sequence: CAWSRETGELFF. The CDR3 DNA reads as TGTGCCTGGAGTCGGGAAACCGGGGAGCTGTTTTTT.

The rearrangement joins TRBV27 to TRBJ1-6; 9 positions agree with TRBD1. The CDR3 length is 15 residues. Germline-derived CDR1 and CDR2 are MNHEY and SMNVEV (reference sequence). V was clipped by 6 bases and J by 9 bases; unmatched bases: 9. CDR3 residues: CASSLQTGGFSPLHF. The DNA of the CDR3 is TGTGCCAGCAGCCTCCAGACAGGGGGTTTTTCACCCCTCCACTTT.

This rearrangement joins TRBV3-1 (or the pseudogene TRBV3-2) to TRBJ1-2; no clear D. The CDR3 is 13 amino acids. Germline values: CDR1 LGHDT, CDR2 YNNKEL (reference sequence). Trimming took off 4 bases at V and 5 bases at J, with 11 bases between the two ends. CDR3 sequence reads: CASSPTGWYGYTF. CDR3 nucleotides: TGTGCCAGCAGCCCCACGGGTTGGTATGGCTACACCTTC.

V and J are TRBV7-9 and TRBJ2-1; D uncertain. In germline, CDR1 is SEHNR, CDR2 FQNEAQ (reference sequence). Trimming removed 0 bases from V and 10 bases from J, with 4 bases in between. This CDR3 is 11 amino acids long. CDR3 bases: TGTGCCAGCAGCTTAGCCCCAGAGCAGTTCTTC. Protein sequence: CASSLAPEQFF.

V usage is TRBV6-5 and J usage is TRBJ1-2; TRBD1 is a possible D gene (6 bases). The V gene lost 7 bases and the J gene lost 7 bases, with 16 bases spanning the gap. Germline loops: CDR1 MNHEY, CDR2 SVGAGI. The CDR3 length is 13 residues. This chain's CDR3 is CASNAGTRGGYTF. Written as DNA, the CDR3 is TGTGCCAGCAATGCCGGGACAAGGGGTGGCTACACCTTC.

This chain uses TRBV20-1 with TRBJ2-3; D unclear. Germline values: CDR1 DFQATT, CDR2 SNEGSKA (reference sequence). The V and J ends lost 3 bases and 4 bases respectively, with 20 bases between them. The CDR3 contains 16 residues. This CDR3 reads CSASPIEVGSADTQYF. The CDR3 DNA sequence: TGCAGTGCTAGTCCCATTGAGGTTGGTTCCGCAGATACGCAGTATTTT.

This clone was counted between two and nine times. The rearrangement joins TRBV19 to TRBJ1-5, with D perhaps matching TRBD1 (6 bases). Germline-derived CDR1 and CDR2 are LNHDA and SQIVND (reference sequence). V gave up 2 bases and J gave up 0 bases, with 11 bases separating them. The CDR3 covers 16 residues. The CDR3 DNA reads as TGTGCCAGTAGTATAAGGCAGGGGTATAGCAATCAGCCCCAGCATTTT. It yields the protein CASSIRQGYSNQPQHF.

The J gene is TRBJ2-1, the V gene TRBV4-1; perhaps TRBD2 as D (6 bases). Germline V lookup: CDR1 MGHRA, CDR2 YSYEKL. This CDR3 is built from 16 residues. The V gene lost 7 bases and the J gene lost 0 bases, with 16 bases spanning the gap. The CDR3 sequence is CASTRTDGSSYNEQFF. In nucleotides, the CDR3 is TGCGCCAGCACCCGAACAGACGGGAGCTCCTACAATGAGCAGTTCTTC.

This clone was seen only once. The V and J genes are TRBV28 and TRBJ1-2, with a weak D call TRBD1 (5 bases). The V gene's germline CDR1 is MDHEN and CDR2 SYDVKM. V shed 4 bases and J shed 5 bases, with 20 bases lying between them. CDR3 length: 16 amino acids. The CDR3: CASSSLMGPQGYGYTF. In DNA form, the CDR3 reads TGTGCCAGCAGTTCCCTTATGGGGCCACAAGGGTATGGCTACACCTTC.

The V gene is TRBV30, the J gene TRBJ1-1; D is unresolved. Deletions cut 2 bases from V and 2 bases from J, with 9 bases between. This CDR3 has 13 amino acids. Germline CDR1 is GTSNPN and CDR2 is SVGIG (reference sequence). The CDR3 nucleotides are TGTGCCTGGAGTCCTGAAGCTAACACTGAAGCTTTCTTT. It is translated as CAWSPEANTEAFF.

The J gene is TRBJ1-1, the V gene TRBV5-1; 8 nucleotides agree with TRBD1. Germline CDR1 is SGHRS and CDR2 is YFSETQ. The CDR3 totals 15 residues. V shed 0 bases and J 6 bases; nucleotides not matched to a gene: 7. CDR3 sequence: CASSLVAGGFSEAFF. The CDR3 DNA sequence: TGCGCCAGCAGCTTGGTGGCAGGGGGCTTCTCTGAAGCTTTCTTT.